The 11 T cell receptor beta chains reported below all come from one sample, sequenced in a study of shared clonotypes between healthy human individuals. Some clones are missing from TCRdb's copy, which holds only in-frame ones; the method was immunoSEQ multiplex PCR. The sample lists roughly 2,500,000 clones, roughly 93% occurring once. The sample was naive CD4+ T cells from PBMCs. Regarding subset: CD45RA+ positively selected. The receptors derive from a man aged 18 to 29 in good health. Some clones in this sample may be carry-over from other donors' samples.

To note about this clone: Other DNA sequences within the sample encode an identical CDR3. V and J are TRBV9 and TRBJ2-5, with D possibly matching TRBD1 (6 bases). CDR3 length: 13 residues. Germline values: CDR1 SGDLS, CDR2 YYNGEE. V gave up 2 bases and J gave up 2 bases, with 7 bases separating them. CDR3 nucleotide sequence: TGTGCCAGCAGCGTCGGACAGCAAGAGACCCAGTACTTC. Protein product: CASSVGQQETQYF. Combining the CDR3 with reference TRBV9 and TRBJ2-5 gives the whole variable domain DSGVTQTPKHLITATGQRVTLRCSPRSGDLSVYWYQQSLDQGLQFLIQYYNGEERAKGNILERFSAQQFPDLHSELNLSSLELGDSALYFCASSVGQQETQYFGPGTRLLVL.

CDR3 sequence (DNA): TGTGCCAGTAGTATAGGGGCAGGAGCCCTGAACACTGAAGCTTTCTTT. Its protein product is CASSIGAGALNTEAFF. The chain employs TRBV19 and TRBJ1-1; no clear D gene. V was shortened by 1 base and J by 0 bases, with 12 bases between the two germline ends. The V gene's germline CDR1 is LNHDA and CDR2 SQIVND (reference sequence). This CDR3 is built from 16 residues.

CDR3 in amino acids: CASSPGTGARGTEAFF. The CDR3, as DNA: TGTGCCAGCAGCCCCGGGACAGGGGCTCGAGGGACTGAAGCTTTCTTT. This rearrangement joins TRBV7-9 to TRBJ1-1; 10 bases align to TRBD1. V was clipped by 5 bases and J by 5 bases; unmatched bases: 11. The CDR3 extends over 16 amino acids. Germline lookup yields CDR1 SEHNR and CDR2 FQNEAQ (reference sequence).

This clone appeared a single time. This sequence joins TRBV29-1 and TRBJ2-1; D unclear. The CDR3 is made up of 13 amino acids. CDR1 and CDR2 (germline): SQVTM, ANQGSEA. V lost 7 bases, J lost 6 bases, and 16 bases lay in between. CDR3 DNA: TGCAGCGCAATCCGCTCTTTAGGCAATGAGCAGTTCTTC. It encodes CSAIRSLGNEQFF.

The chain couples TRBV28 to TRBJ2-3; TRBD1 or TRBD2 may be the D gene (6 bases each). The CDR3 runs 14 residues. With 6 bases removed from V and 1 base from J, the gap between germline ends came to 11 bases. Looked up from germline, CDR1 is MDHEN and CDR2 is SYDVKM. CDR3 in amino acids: CASRPGAGTDTQYF. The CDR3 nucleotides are TGTGCCAGCAGACCGGGGGCCGGCACAGATACGCAGTATTTT.

The CDR3 nucleotides read TGTGCCAGCAGCGCCGGGCCGGCCGGGGCTGGAAACACCATATATTTT. This sequence encodes CASSAGPAGAGNTIYF. The chain is built from TRBV7-3 and TRBJ1-3; D is unresolved. V lost 5 bases and J 2 bases, leaving 16 bases between the germline ends. Per germline, CDR1 SGHTA and CDR2 FQGTGA. The CDR3 contains 16 residues.

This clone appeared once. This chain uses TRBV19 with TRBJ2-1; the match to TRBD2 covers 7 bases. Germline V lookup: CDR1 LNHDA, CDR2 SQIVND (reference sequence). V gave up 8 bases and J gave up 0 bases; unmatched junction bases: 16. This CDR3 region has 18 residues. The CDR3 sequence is CASVGTKTLLSSYNEQFF. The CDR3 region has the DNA TGTGCCAGTGTCGGGACTAAAACCCTACTAAGCTCCTACAATGAGCAGTTCTTC.

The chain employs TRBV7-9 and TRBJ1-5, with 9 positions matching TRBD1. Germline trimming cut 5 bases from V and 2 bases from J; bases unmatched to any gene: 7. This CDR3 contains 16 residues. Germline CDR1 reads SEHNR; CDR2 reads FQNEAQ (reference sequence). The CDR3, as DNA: TGTGCCAGCAGCCTACAGGGGGCGGAGGGCAATCAGCCCCAGCATTTT. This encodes CASSLQGAEGNQPQHF.

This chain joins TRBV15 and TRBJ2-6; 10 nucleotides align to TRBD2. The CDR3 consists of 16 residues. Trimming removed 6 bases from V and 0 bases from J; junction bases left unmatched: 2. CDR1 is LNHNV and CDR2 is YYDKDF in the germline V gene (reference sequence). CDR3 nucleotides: TGTGCCACCAGGGGACTAGCGAACTCTGGGGCCAACGTCCTGACTTTC. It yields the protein CATRGLANSGANVLTF.

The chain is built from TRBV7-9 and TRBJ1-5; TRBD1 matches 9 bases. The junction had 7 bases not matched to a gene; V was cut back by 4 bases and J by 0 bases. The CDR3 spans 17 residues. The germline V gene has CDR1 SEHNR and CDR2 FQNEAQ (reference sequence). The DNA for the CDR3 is TGTGCCAGCAGCTATGGGACAGGGACGGATAGCAATCAGCCCCAGCATTTT. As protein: CASSYGTGTDSNQPQHF.

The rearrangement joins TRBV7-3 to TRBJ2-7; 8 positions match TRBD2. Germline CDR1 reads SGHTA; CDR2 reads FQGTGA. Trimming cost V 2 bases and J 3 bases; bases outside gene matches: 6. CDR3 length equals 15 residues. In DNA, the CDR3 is TGTGCCAGCAGCTTAGGGTCGGGACTAGACTACGAGCAGTACTTC. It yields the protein CASSLGSGLDYEQYF.